Following are 30 T cell receptor beta chains from one sample sequenced in a study of control samples from healthy donors and cancer patients. Produced via immunoSEQ multiplex PCR; TCRdb's table is partial and in-frame only. The data contain 70,000 to 100,000 clones, around 90% of them seen just once; the ten biggest clones take up about 2%. The sample consisted of PBMCs. The receptors originated from a woman in her sixties or seventies with head and neck cancer.

The CDR3 loop is CASSLPGGANVLTF. The CDR3 DNA sequence: TGTGCCAGCAGCCTACCAGGCGGGGCCAACGTCCTGACTTTC. The chain joins TRBV5-4 to TRBJ2-6; D gene unclear. The V and J ends lost 4 bases and 4 bases respectively, with 9 bases between them. The CDR3 totals 14 residues. The germline V gene encodes CDR1 SGHNT and CDR2 YYREEE (reference sequence). Combining the CDR3 with reference TRBV5-4 and TRBJ2-6 gives the whole variable domain ETGVTQSPTHLIKTRGQQVTLRCSSQSGHNTVSWYQQALGQGPQFIFQYYREEENGRGNFPPRFSGLQFPNYSSELNVNALELDDSALYLCASSLPGGANVLTFGAGSRLTVL.

The chain links TRBV28 to TRBJ1-5; 8 positions match TRBD1. The CDR3 consists of 16 residues. The junction had 3 bases not matched to a gene; V was cut back by 2 bases and J by 0 bases. Germline assignment: CDR1 MDHEN and CDR2 SYDVKM. CDR3 in DNA: TGTGCCAGCAGTTTAACAGGGGGATATAGCAATCAGCCCCAGCATTTT. Translated: CASSLTGGYSNQPQHF.

The V gene is TRBV19, the J gene TRBJ1-5, with 9 bases aligning to TRBD1. V was clipped by 10 bases and J by 6 bases; unmatched bases: 13. The CDR3 is made up of 15 amino acids. Germline V lookup: CDR1 LNHDA, CDR2 SQIVND (reference sequence). DNA for the CDR3: TGTGCCACTCGAATTGTGGACAGGGGACGTCAGCCCCAGCATTTT. It specifies CATRIVDRGRQPQHF. The complete variable domain, with remaining parts taken from reference TRBV19 and TRBJ1-5, reads DGGITQSPKYLFRKEGQNVTLSCEQNLNHDAMYWYRQDPGQGLRLIYYSQIVNDFQKGDIAEGYSVSREKKESFPLTVTSAQKNPTAFYLCATRIVDRGRQPQHFGDGTRLSIL.

This clone was observed a single time. This chain uses TRBV7-6 with TRBJ2-1; 7 nucleotides match TRBD2. The CDR3 totals 14 residues. Germline CDR1 SGHVS, CDR2 FNYEAQ. V was pared by 2 bases and J by 2 bases, with 0 bases of the junction left unmatched. CDR3 nucleotide sequence: TGTGCCAGCAGCTTAAGCGGGACCTACAATGAGCAGTTCTTC. Residues: CASSLSGTYNEQFF.

This rearrangement joins TRBV3-1 (or the pseudogene TRBV3-2) to TRBJ1-6, with D unresolved. Germline V gene data show CDR1 as LGHDT and CDR2 as YNNKEL (reference sequence). The CDR3 loop spans 14 amino acids. Between the trimmed V and J ends, which lost 4 bases and 9 bases, there was a span of 13 bases. CDR3: CASSPARRGSPLHF. As DNA, the CDR3 is TGTGCCAGCAGCCCCGCAAGGCGCGGTTCACCCCTCCACTTT.

The rearrangement links TRBV6-1 to TRBJ1-2, with 7 bases aligning to TRBD1. CDR3 length equals 16 residues. Trimming removed 2 bases from V and 8 bases from J; junction bases left unmatched: 14. Germline lookup yields CDR1 MNHNS and CDR2 SASEGT. CDR3 amino acids: CASSELGYGRGDGYTF. In DNA, the CDR3 is TGTGCCAGCAGTGAATTAGGTTATGGCAGGGGGGACGGCTACACCTTC.

The chain carries TRBV28 and TRBJ2-7; D remains unclear. This CDR3 has 15 amino acids. The V end was cut by 2 bases, the J end by 1 base, with 12 bases between. The germline CDR1 and CDR2 sequences are MDHEN and SYDVKM. DNA for the CDR3: TGTGCCAGCAGTTTAGTGGGTTGGGGTTCCTACGAGCAGTACTTC. Protein sequence: CASSLVGWGSYEQYF. Variable domain in full (rest from reference TRBV28 and TRBJ2-7): DVKVTQSSRYLVKRTGEKVFLECVQDMDHENMFWYRQDPGLGLRLIYFSYDVKMKEKGDIPEGYSVSREKKERFSLILESASTNQTSMYLCASSLVGWGSYEQYFGPGTRLTVT.

This chain links TRBV30 with TRBJ1-4, with D perhaps TRBD1 (5 bases). The CDR3 loop spans 15 amino acids. Per the germline V gene, CDR1 is GTSNPN and CDR2 is SVGIG (reference sequence). Trimming shortened V by 2 bases and J by 5 bases, and 15 bases separated the two germline ends. Written as DNA, the CDR3 is TGTGCCTGGAGTTTAGGGACCCGGGGAAATGAAAAACTGTTTTTT. It yields the protein CAWSLGTRGNEKLFF.

The gene calls are TRBV7-8 and TRBJ2-1; TRBD2 might be the D (6 bases). Trimming took off 5 bases at V and 7 bases at J, with 21 bases between the two ends. CDR3 length equals 16 residues. Germline CDR1 reads SGHVS; CDR2 reads FQNEAQ. CDR3 residues: CASSRTGRDDFNEQFF. The CDR3 DNA sequence: TGTGCCAGCAGCCGGACGGGGCGGGATGACTTTAATGAGCAGTTCTTC. Full variable domain (remainder filled in from reference TRBV7-8 and TRBJ2-1): GAGVSQSPRYKVAKRGQDVALRCDPISGHVSLFWYQQALGQGPEFLTYFQNEAQLDKSGLPSDRFFAERPEGSVSTLKIQRTQQEDSAVYLCASSRTGRDDFNEQFFGPGTRLTVL.

The rearrangement links TRBV9 to TRBJ2-2, with 8 bases aligning to TRBD1. This CDR3 has 15 amino acids. Germline lookup yields CDR1 SGDLS and CDR2 YYNGEE. The junction had 9 bases not matched to a gene; V was cut back by 4 bases and J by 7 bases. CDR3 sequence (DNA): TGTGCCAGCAGCTCCCACCAGACAGGGGTCGGGGAGCTGTTTTTT. The encoded protein is CASSSHQTGVGELFF. The whole variable domain, filled in from reference TRBV9 and TRBJ2-2, reads DSGVTQTPKHLITATGQRVTLRCSPRSGDLSVYWYQQSLDQGLQFLIQYYNGEERAKGNILERFSAQQFPDLHSELNLSSLELGDSALYFCASSSHQTGVGELFFGEGSRLTVL.

The chain carries TRBV3-1 (or the pseudogene TRBV3-2) and TRBJ2-3; 7 bases agree with TRBD2. There are 18 residues in the CDR3. The ends lost 4 bases at V and 4 bases at J; junction bases unmatched: 17. The V gene's germline CDR1 is LGHDT and CDR2 YNNKEL (reference sequence). Written as DNA, the CDR3 is TGTGCCAGCAGCCCGAAATTGATCGGCGGGAGCGGCGCAGATACGCAGTATTTT. It codes for CASSPKLIGGSGADTQYF.

The V call is TRBV27, the J call TRBJ1-6, with D possibly matching TRBD1 (6 bases). The V end lost 6 bases, the J end lost 0 bases, and 12 bases lay between the germline ends. Germline V CDR1 and CDR2: MNHEY, SMNVEV (reference sequence). This CDR3 has 16 residues. In DNA, the CDR3 is TGTGCCAGCAGGAGCAGGGGCCTCTCCTATAATTCACCCCTCCACTTT. Its protein is CASRSRGLSYNSPLHF.

Details on this clone: A junction boundary mismatches the germline segment, possibly from a read error. The chain is built from TRBV7-8 and TRBJ2-2, with a weak D call TRBD2 (6 bases). This CDR3 is built from 16 residues. Looked up from germline, CDR1 is SGHVS and CDR2 is FQNEAQ. The CDR3 DNA follows: TGTGCCAGCAGCTCGTCCCCCGGCACAGTTTTGGGGGGGCTGTTTTTT. Residues: CASSSSPGTVLGGLFF.

The chain joins TRBV28 to TRBJ2-1; possibly TRBD2 for D (5 bases). CDR1 MDHEN and CDR2 SYDVKM come from the germline V gene. The CDR3 contains 14 residues. With 4 bases removed from V and 1 base from J, the gap between germline ends came to 8 bases. CDR3 sequence (DNA): TGTGCCAGCAGTTGGAGAGGGTCCTACAATGAGCAGTTCTTC. Translated: CASSWRGSYNEQFF.

This clone was detected only once. The chain uses TRBV5-1 and TRBJ2-5, with 9 bases matching TRBD1. Germline trimming cut 4 bases from V and 7 bases from J; bases unmatched to any gene: 8. The CDR3 spans 14 residues. Germline values: CDR1 SGHRS, CDR2 YFSETQ. CDR3 sequence reads: CASSTPGQGGTQYF. The CDR3 DNA reads TGCGCCAGCAGCACACCGGGACAGGGTGGGACCCAGTACTTC.

The rearrangement links TRBV7-6 to TRBJ2-3; 12 nucleotides match TRBD2. With 6 bases clipped from V and 6 bases from J, the junction kept 4 bases outside the gene matches. CDR1 and CDR2 from the germline V gene are SGHVS and FNYEAQ. The CDR3 extends over 14 amino acids. The CDR3 DNA reads as TGTGCCAGCAGGCGACTAGCGGGAGTTGATACGCAGTATTTT. This codes for CASRRLAGVDTQYF.

The chain links TRBV7-9 to TRBJ2-5; D may be TRBD1 (5 bases). Trimming pared 2 bases from V and 5 bases from J, leaving 12 bases between. The CDR3 runs to 14 residues. The germline V gene encodes CDR1 SEHNR and CDR2 FQNEAQ (reference sequence). CDR3 sequence reads: CASSLQVGRETQYF. The CDR3 DNA follows: TGTGCCAGCAGCTTACAGGTGGGGCGCGAGACCCAGTACTTC.

This sequence joins TRBV6-5 and TRBJ2-5, with D possibly matching TRBD1 (5 bases). CDR1 and CDR2 from the germline V gene are MNHEY and SVGAGI. The CDR3 has 16 residues. V was clipped by 0 bases and J by 5 bases, with 16 bases between them. As DNA, the CDR3 is TGTGCCAGCAGTTACTCATTTGTTACAGGACGGGAGACCCAGTACTTC. Amino acids: CASSYSFVTGRETQYF.

For the CDR3, the DNA is TGCGCCAGCAGCTTGGATTCTAGCGGGACGCCCACGACCCAGTACTTC. This gives the protein CASSLDSSGTPTTQYF. This chain links TRBV5-1 with TRBJ2-5; 9 bases are a match to TRBD2. V was pared by 0 bases and J by 7 bases, with 10 bases of the junction left unmatched. Germline CDR1 reads SGHRS; CDR2 reads YFSETQ. CDR3 length: 16 residues. The full variable domain, completed using reference TRBV5-1 and TRBJ2-5, is KAGVTQTPRYLIKTRGQQVTLSCSPISGHRSVSWYQQTPGQGLQFLFEYFSETQRNKGNFPGRFSGRQFSNSRSEMNVSTLELGDSALYLCASSLDSSGTPTTQYFGPGTRLLVL.

The V and J genes are TRBV5-1 and TRBJ1-1, with 8 positions matching TRBD1. With 7 bases clipped from V and 1 base from J, the junction kept 3 bases outside the gene matches. The length of the CDR3 is 13 residues. Per germline, CDR1 SGHRS and CDR2 YFSETQ. The CDR3 spells CASRQGRNTEAFF. CDR3 DNA: TGCGCCAGCCGACAGGGGAGGAACACTGAAGCTTTCTTT.

The genes are TRBV5-1 and TRBJ2-3, with D unclear. In germline, CDR1 is SGHRS, CDR2 YFSETQ. Trimming took off 0 bases at V and 4 bases at J, with 6 bases between the two ends. The CDR3 has 13 amino acids. CDR3 nucleotide sequence: TGCGCCAGCAGCTTGGGGGGTTCAGATACGCAGTATTTT. Amino acids: CASSLGGSDTQYF.

The V gene is TRBV10-2, the J gene TRBJ2-5, with 11 bases identical to TRBD2. V was pared by 10 bases and J by 0 bases, with 13 bases of the junction left unmatched. Germline V gene data show CDR1 as WSHSY and CDR2 as SAAADI. The CDR3 is 17 residues long. The DNA for the CDR3 is TGCGCCACCGCCCTGCCTTTGGGACTAGCGGACCAAGAGACCCAGTACTTC. This gives the protein CATALPLGLADQETQYF.

This sequence joins TRBV28 and TRBJ2-7; D is ambiguous. Deletions cut 3 bases from V and 1 base from J, with 13 bases between. The CDR3 consists of 15 residues. Germline V gene sequence: CDR1 MDHEN, CDR2 SYDVKM. CDR3 DNA sequence: TGTGCCAGCAGTTTTCCCGGCTCGACATCCTACGAGCAGTACTTC. Amino acids: CASSFPGSTSYEQYF. The entire variable domain, with the rest obtained from reference TRBV28 and TRBJ2-7, is as follows: DVKVTQSSRYLVKRTGEKVFLECVQDMDHENMFWYRQDPGLGLRLIYFSYDVKMKEKGDIPEGYSVSREKKERFSLILESASTNQTSMYLCASSFPGSTSYEQYFGPGTRLTVT.

The chain carries TRBV15 and TRBJ2-7, with D perhaps matching TRBD1 (6 bases). In germline, CDR1 is LNHNV, CDR2 YYDKDF (reference sequence). The CDR3 length is 14 residues. The ends were cut back, 2 bases at V and 2 bases at J, with 10 bases in the middle. Written as DNA, the CDR3 is TGTGCCACCAGCAGAAGCAGGGGCCCCTACGAGCAGTACTTC. It is translated as CATSRSRGPYEQYF.

The chain carries TRBV2 and TRBJ1-4; D is perhaps TRBD1 (6 bases). V was trimmed by 6 bases and J by 7 bases, leaving 12 bases between them. This CDR3 contains 13 residues. Germline CDR1 is SNHLY and CDR2 is FYNNEI. In DNA form, the CDR3 reads TGTGCCAGCAGCCAAGGACAGTTTGAAAAACTGTTTTTT. Its protein is CASSQGQFEKLFF.

The chain links TRBV11-2 to TRBJ2-7, with 15 positions matching TRBD2. The V gene's germline CDR1 is SGHAT and CDR2 FQNNGV. Germline trimming cut 5 bases from V and 9 bases from J; bases unmatched to any gene: 8. The CDR3 consists of 15 residues. The CDR3 DNA is TGTGCCAGCAGCCATGGACTAGCGGGAGGGCAGGGGCAGTACTTC. This sequence encodes CASSHGLAGGQGQYF.

V usage is TRBV10-3 and J usage is TRBJ2-1; D ambiguous. The CDR3 has 12 amino acids. Trimming took off 3 bases at V and 7 bases at J, with 7 bases between the two ends. Germline loops: CDR1 ENHRY, CDR2 SYGVKD. CDR3 bases: TGTGCCATCAGTGAAAACAGAAATGAGCAGTTCTTC. Translated, it gives CAISENRNEQFF.

The chain carries TRBV28 and TRBJ2-3, with TRBD1 matching 8 bases. Germline V gene data show CDR1 as MDHEN and CDR2 as SYDVKM. J was trimmed by 2 bases and V by 4 bases; bases with no gene match: 14. The CDR3 has 18 residues. Written as DNA, the CDR3 is TGTGCCAGCAGTTCGTCGGGGACAGGTTTTGTAAACACAGATACGCAGTATTTT. Encoded protein: CASSSSGTGFVNTDTQYF. Combining the CDR3 with reference TRBV28 and TRBJ2-3 gives the whole variable domain DVKVTQSSRYLVKRTGEKVFLECVQDMDHENMFWYRQDPGLGLRLIYFSYDVKMKEKGDIPEGYSVSREKKERFSLILESASTNQTSMYLCASSSSGTGFVNTDTQYFGPGTRLTVL.

V and J are TRBV9 and TRBJ1-5; D gene unclear. V lost 1 base, J lost 5 bases, and 7 bases lay in between. The CDR3 is 13 residues long. Germline V CDR1 and CDR2: SGDLS, YYNGEE. The CDR3 here is CASSVNTYQPQHF. Written as DNA, the CDR3 is TGTGCCAGCAGCGTAAACACATATCAGCCCCAGCATTTT.

The J gene is TRBJ2-6, the V gene TRBV2, with no clear D. This CDR3 comprises 19 residues. V was cut by 5 bases and J by 5 bases, with 25 bases left in between. Germline lookup yields CDR1 SNHLY and CDR2 FYNNEI. This CDR3 is CASSRAAYRYKGRANVLTF. The CDR3 nucleotides read TGTGCCAGCAGTAGGGCGGCTTACCGATACAAAGGGCGGGCCAACGTCCTGACTTTC.